These 11 T cell receptor beta chains were sequenced from one sample in a study of blood T cell repertoires in COVID-19. Repertoires were generated with immunoSEQ multiplex PCR, while TCRdb's copy carries only in-frame clones and drops some. The sample has roughly 100,000 clones, about 90% seen once. Sequencing input: peripheral blood. These receptors came from a human donor with active COVID-19. The donor label of this sample is uncertain.

In this sample, this clone turned up a few times. The chain is built from TRBV10-3 and TRBJ1-2; D is perhaps TRBD1 (5 bases). This CDR3 has 13 residues. The ends were cut back, 6 bases at V and 5 bases at J, with 13 bases in the middle. In germline, CDR1 is ENHRY, CDR2 SYGVKD. CDR3 coding DNA: TGTGCCATCAGGACAGCCTCCCTTTATGGCTACACCTTC. Encoded protein: CAIRTASLYGYTF.

The table lists this clone with a count of one. The chain links TRBV7-8 to TRBJ2-3, with D unresolved. V dropped 2 bases and J dropped 0 bases, with 15 bases sitting between them. The CDR3 consists of 17 residues. The germline CDR1 and CDR2 sequences are SGHVS and FQNEAQ. CDR3 in DNA: TGTGCCAGCAGCTTAAGTCCACGGCGGCCTAGCACAGATACGCAGTATTTT. Translated: CASSLSPRRPSTDTQYF. Using reference TRBV7-8 and TRBJ2-3 for the parts outside the CDR3, the full variable domain is GAGVSQSPRYKVAKRGQDVALRCDPISGHVSLFWYQQALGQGPEFLTYFQNEAQLDKSGLPSDRFFAERPEGSVSTLKIQRTQQEDSAVYLCASSLSPRRPSTDTQYFGPGTRLTVL.

V usage is TRBV11-2 and J usage is TRBJ2-7, with D possibly being TRBD2 (5 bases). CDR3 length equals 17 residues. Germline CDR1 reads SGHAT; CDR2 reads FQNNGV. The germline V and J ends were trimmed by 5 bases and 0 bases, with 20 bases remaining between them. CDR3 nucleotide sequence: TGTGCCAGCAGCCCATCCCTGGTCTGGGGAGCCTCCTACGAGCAGTACTTC. Its protein is CASSPSLVWGASYEQYF.

This clone appeared a single time. The V gene is TRBV28, the J gene TRBJ2-2; 10 bases fit TRBD1. V shed 5 bases and J 5 bases; nucleotides not matched to a gene: 17. Germline CDR1 MDHEN, CDR2 SYDVKM. This CDR3 has 19 amino acids. The CDR3 coding sequence is TGTGCCAGCAGTCCTGATTACCCTACCCGGGACAGGGGAACCGGGGAGCTGTTTTTT. Its protein is CASSPDYPTRDRGTGELFF.

CDR3 loop: CASSSTSGGINTGELFF. CDR3 DNA: TGTGCCAGCAGCTCGACTAGCGGGGGTATAAACACCGGGGAGCTGTTTTTT. The gene calls are TRBV7-6 and TRBJ2-2, with 12 bases identical to TRBD2. CDR3 length equals 17 residues. Germline-derived CDR1 and CDR2 are SGHVS and FNYEAQ. Trimming at V came to 4 bases and at J to 2 bases, leaving 5 bases not matched to a gene.

The J gene is TRBJ1-1, the V gene TRBV5-1; the D is unclear. The CDR3 contains 14 residues. Germline V CDR1 and CDR2: SGHRS, YFSETQ. V was pared by 4 bases and J by 1 base, with 11 bases between. CDR3 protein: CASSPQRANTEAFF. The CDR3 DNA is TGCGCCAGCAGCCCGCAGAGGGCGAACACTGAAGCTTTCTTT.

The V gene is TRBV1, the J gene TRBJ1-2. TRBV1 is flagged as a pseudogene. The CDR3 is 19 amino acids. The CDR3 is CTSSQARTLLAWRNYGYTF. In DNA, the CDR3 is TGCACCAGCAGCCAGGCCCGGACGCTCTTAGCGTGGCGAAACTATGGCTACACCTTC.

The CDR3 reads CASSTGGDDSPLHF. CDR3 in DNA: TGTGCCAGTAGTACCGGGGGGGACGACTCACCCCTCCACTTT. This chain uses TRBV19 with TRBJ1-6; a possible D gene is TRBD1 (5 bases). The CDR3 extends over 14 amino acids. Trimming shortened V by 4 bases and J by 10 bases, and 14 bases separated the two germline ends. Germline CDR1 is LNHDA and CDR2 is SQIVND (reference sequence).

The chain carries TRBV7-9 and TRBJ2-1; D may be TRBD2 (6 bases). CDR1 and CDR2 from the germline V gene are SEHNR and FQNEAQ (reference sequence). CDR3 length: 16 residues. With 3 bases removed from V and 5 bases from J, the gap between germline ends came to 17 bases. CDR3 residues: CASSFRRLRGHNEQFF. The CDR3 DNA reads as TGTGCCAGCAGCTTTCGACGGCTGCGGGGTCACAATGAGCAGTTCTTC.

A single count supports this clone. CDR3 bases: TGTGCCAGCAGCGTTAGCGGGGGGGATAAAGATACGCAGTATTTT. Translation: CASSVSGGDKDTQYF. The rearrangement uses TRBV9 and TRBJ2-3; 11 nucleotides agree with TRBD2. The germline V gene has CDR1 SGDLS and CDR2 YYNGEE. With V trimmed by 2 bases and J by 5 bases, 4 bases remained unmatched. The CDR3 contains 15 residues.

The gene calls are TRBV19 and TRBJ1-6; D ambiguous. CDR3 size: 14 residues. Trimming removed 4 bases from V and 7 bases from J, with 11 bases in between. Per germline, CDR1 LNHDA and CDR2 SQIVND (reference sequence). CDR3 sequence: CASSNYIGNSPLHF. As DNA, the CDR3 is TGTGCCAGTAGTAACTACATCGGAAATTCACCCCTCCACTTT.